The 3 T cell receptor beta chains given below trace back to one sample, sequenced in a study of blood T cell repertoires in COVID-19. Produced via immunoSEQ multiplex PCR; TCRdb's table is partial and in-frame only. The sample records under 450,000 clones, just over 90% being singletons. The sample was PBMCs or T cells enriched from blood (not recorded which). These receptors originate from a woman aged 35 to 49 who had been exposed to COVID-19.

The chain carries TRBV5-5 and TRBJ1-2; possible D gene TRBD1, 6 bases. Trimming removed 1 base at V and 4 bases at J, with 11 bases between. This CDR3 is built from 14 residues. CDR1 SGHKS and CDR2 YYEKEE come from the germline V gene (reference sequence). The chain's CDR3 is CASSLTGTTYGYTF. CDR3 in DNA: TGTGCCAGCAGCTTGACAGGGACCACCTATGGCTACACCTTC.

The V call is TRBV3-1 (or the pseudogene TRBV3-2), the J call TRBJ2-1, with D unresolved. CDR3 size: 15 residues. V was shortened by 4 bases and J by 1 base, with 11 bases between the two germline ends. Germline CDR1 reads LGHDT; CDR2 reads YNNKEL (reference sequence). CDR3 DNA: TGTGCCAGCAGCCTCAGACTCGGATCCTACAATGAGCAGTTCTTC. Residues: CASSLRLGSYNEQFF.

This clone showed up just once. The chain has TRBV30 and TRBJ1-5, with D possibly TRBD1 on 6 matching bases. CDR3 length: 12 amino acids. Germline lookup yields CDR1 GTSNPN and CDR2 SVGIG (reference sequence). V lost 0 bases, J lost 6 bases, and 6 bases lay in between. The CDR3, as DNA: TGTGCCTGGAGTGTACAGGGTCAGCCCCAGCATTTT. This translates into CAWSVQGQPQHF.